This TCR beta chain was recorded in a study of T cell responses to AZD1222 COVID-19 vaccine. The data were produced by immunoSEQ multiplex PCR, yet TCRdb's version contains in-frame clones alone and is incomplete. This table holds about 120,000 clones, 90% found once. Findings of the study overall: Among the donors, most were white British and more were female, and clonal diversity was possibly underestimated. Among vaccine-associated CD4 TCRs, coverage spanned spike, with dominance at 160-218 and 743-854. Elevations in Spike-specific TCR breadth and depth followed administration of two AZD1222 doses.

To note about this clone: The antigen is undetermined.

CDR1 and CDR2 from the germline V gene are SGHTA and FQGTGA. The CDR3 covers 16 residues. Trimming took off 0 bases at V and 0 bases at J, with 9 bases between the two ends. The rearrangement links TRBV7-3 to TRBJ2-1; D uncertain. The origin of this receptor is an adult in good health. The sequences come from peripheral blood, collected on day 0 of MenACWY control vaccination. DNA for the CDR3: TGTGCCAGCAGCTTAACTGGCGGTAGCTCCTACAATGAGCAGTTCTTC. It codes for CASSLTGGSSYNEQFF.